These 30 T cell receptor beta chains share one sample of origin, sequenced in a study of blood T cell repertoires in COVID-19. Sequencing was performed with immunoSEQ multiplex PCR; in TCRdb, only in-frame clones are kept and a portion is missing. The sample holds over 150,000 clones, over 80% seen once. The sample consisted of peripheral blood. All receptors derive from a woman between 40 and 55 years old with COVID-19, enrolled during active disease.

The chain is built from TRBV11-2 and TRBJ1-4; D ambiguous. With 5 bases removed from V and 7 bases from J, the gap between germline ends came to 11 bases. CDR3 length: 13 residues. Per germline, CDR1 SGHAT and CDR2 FQNNGV. This CDR3 reads CASSRGSGEKLFF. CDR3 coding DNA: TGTGCCAGCAGCCGAGGATCGGGTGAAAAACTGTTTTTT.

This clone has just one count. The chain's CDR3 is CATSSRKGAVNEKLFF. The CDR3 DNA is TGTGCCACCAGCTCCAGGAAGGGGGCTGTTAATGAAAAACTGTTTTTT. The chain carries TRBV15 and TRBJ1-4, with 7 bases aligning to TRBD1. Per the germline V gene, CDR1 is LNHNV and CDR2 is YYDKDF (reference sequence). V shed 5 bases and J 4 bases; nucleotides not matched to a gene: 10. The CDR3 is 16 residues long.

The V call is TRBV19, the J call TRBJ1-1; D ambiguous. This CDR3 has 14 residues. Trimming cost V 4 bases and J 1 base, with 10 bases left between them. Germline V gene lookup returns CDR1 LNHDA and CDR2 SQIVND (reference sequence). CDR3 loop: CASSTQFSNTEAFF. The CDR3 nucleotides read TGTGCCAGTAGTACGCAGTTCTCGAACACTGAAGCTTTCTTT.

The sample holds a few counts of this clone. The chain joins TRBV10-3 to TRBJ2-2; tentative D call: TRBD2 (5 bases). There are 14 residues in the CDR3. V lost 2 bases and J lost 2, with 6 bases in between. Germline V gene lookup returns CDR1 ENHRY and CDR2 SYGVKD. CDR3 in amino acids: CAISERGNTGELFF. The CDR3 DNA reads as TGTGCCATCAGTGAGCGGGGAAACACCGGGGAGCTGTTTTTT.

This clone was seen a few times. The chain is built from TRBV28 and TRBJ1-6, with TRBD1 identical over 9 bases. V lost 5 bases to trimming and J lost 10 bases; unmatched junction nucleotides: 18. The V gene's germline CDR1 is MDHEN and CDR2 SYDVKM. The CDR3 spans 18 residues. The CDR3 DNA follows: TGTGCCAGCAGTCGACGCGTCCCGGGACAGGGACTGGGCTCACCCCTCCACTTT. Residues: CASSRRVPGQGLGSPLHF.

The chain recombines TRBV5-1 with TRBJ2-1, with 10 positions matching TRBD1. The V segment lost 2 bases and the J segment 4 bases; nucleotides outside the gene matches: 3. In germline, CDR1 is SGHRS, CDR2 YFSETQ. This CDR3 is 15 amino acids long. The CDR3 here is CASSLGDRGYNEQFF. The DNA of the CDR3 is TGCGCCAGCAGCTTAGGGGACAGGGGATACAATGAGCAGTTCTTC.

The rearrangement uses TRBV6-4 and TRBJ1-1; D remains ambiguous. Germline values: CDR1 MRHNA, CDR2 SNTAGT. Trimming took off 5 bases at V and 4 bases at J, with 5 bases between the two ends. The CDR3 length is 11 residues. The CDR3 nucleotides are TGTGCCAGCAGTCGGAGCACTGAAGCTTTCTTT. Its translation: CASSRSTEAFF.

The table lists this clone with a count of one. The chain has TRBV18 and TRBJ2-2; 7 nucleotides agree with TRBD1. The CDR3 spans 15 residues. With V trimmed by 0 bases and J by 6 bases, 4 bases remained unmatched. Germline loops: CDR1 KGHSH, CDR2 LQKENI. For the CDR3, the DNA is TGTGCCAGCTCACCACCGACAGGGCCCCCCGGGGAGCTGTTTTTT. Translated, it gives CASSPPTGPPGELFF. The variable domain in full, completed from reference TRBV18 and TRBJ2-2, reads NAGVMQNPRHLVRRRGQEARLRCSPMKGHSHVYWYRQLPEEGLKFMVYLQKENIIDESGMPKERFSAEFPKEGPSILRIQQVVRGDSAAYFCASSPPTGPPGELFFGEGSRLTVL.

The J gene is TRBJ2-1, the V gene TRBV28, with 7 positions matching TRBD2. The germline V gene encodes CDR1 MDHEN and CDR2 SYDVKM. The CDR3 is 15 residues long. V dropped 5 bases and J dropped 9; count of bases not matched to a gene: 13. CDR3 sequence (DNA): TGTGCCAGCAGTGCCGGGACTATTCCCCAGGGTGAGCAGTTCTTC. Translating gives CASSAGTIPQGEQFF.

The V call is TRBV28, the J call TRBJ2-2; TRBD2 might be the D (5 bases). This CDR3 region has 15 residues. V was clipped by 9 bases and J by 2 bases, with 16 bases between them. Germline-derived CDR1 and CDR2 are MDHEN and SYDVKM. The CDR3 region has the DNA TGTGCCAGTGTAGCGAGACGGCCTAACACCGGGGAGCTGTTTTTT. This encodes CASVARRPNTGELFF.

The V and J genes are TRBV5-6 and TRBJ1-5; D may be TRBD1 (5 bases). Trimming shortened V by 4 bases and J by 7 bases, and 12 bases separated the two germline ends. Looked up from germline, CDR1 is SGHDT and CDR2 is YYEEEE. The CDR3 length is 13 residues. The CDR3 loop is CASSTPTGQPQHF. DNA for the CDR3: TGTGCCAGCAGCACCCCCACAGGACAGCCCCAGCATTTT.

This sequence joins TRBV27 and TRBJ1-2; no reliable D call. Trimming removed 3 bases from V and 4 bases from J, with 9 bases in between. The CDR3 is 13 residues long. Looked up from germline, CDR1 is MNHEY and CDR2 is SMNVEV (reference sequence). The CDR3 here is CASSFTAGYGYTF. The CDR3 DNA reads as TGTGCCAGCAGTTTCACAGCCGGCTATGGCTACACCTTC.

This clone occurred once. This sequence joins TRBV6-4 and TRBJ2-2; D ambiguous. V dropped 2 bases and J dropped 3 bases, with 10 bases sitting between them. The CDR3 loop spans 15 amino acids. Germline CDR1 reads MRHNA; CDR2 reads SNTAGT. The CDR3 DNA is TGTGCCAGCAGTGACACGAGACTCCACACCGGGGAGCTGTTTTTT. It is translated as CASSDTRLHTGELFF.

The chain joins TRBV4-2 to TRBJ1-5, with 8 nucleotides matching TRBD1. This CDR3 contains 14 residues. With 3 bases clipped from V and 3 bases from J, the junction kept 1 base outside the gene matches. From germline, CDR1 is LGHNA and CDR2 YNFKEQ. The CDR3 here is CASSQGQANQPQHF. Written as DNA, the CDR3 is TGTGCCAGCAGCCAGGGACAGGCCAATCAGCCCCAGCATTTT.

V gene TRBV5-6 combines with J gene TRBJ1-6; D possibly corresponds to TRBD1 (6 bases). The germline V gene has CDR1 SGHDT and CDR2 YYEEEE. The CDR3 has 15 amino acids. Trimming left V 1 base short and J 4 bases short, with 9 bases between. The CDR3 DNA is TGTGCCAGCAGCTTGCAGGGGCCGTATAATTCACCCCTCCACTTT. It codes for CASSLQGPYNSPLHF.

The chain joins TRBV19 to TRBJ2-1; 12 nucleotides align to TRBD2. Trimming cost V 2 bases and J 6 bases; bases outside gene matches: 5. The germline V gene encodes CDR1 LNHDA and CDR2 SQIVND (reference sequence). The CDR3 has 16 amino acids. The CDR3 DNA sequence: TGTGCCAGTAGTATAAGTCTACTAGCGGGGGGCAATGAGCAGTTCTTC. Protein product: CASSISLLAGGNEQFF.

CDR3 loop: CASFDGTSGTDTQYF. DNA for the CDR3: TGTGCCAGCTTCGATGGGACTAGCGGCACAGATACGCAGTATTTT. V is TRBV5-4 and J is TRBJ2-3, with 10 bases fitting TRBD2. The CDR3 spans 15 residues. J was trimmed by 1 base and V by 7 bases; bases with no gene match: 6. Germline values: CDR1 SGHNT, CDR2 YYREEE (reference sequence).

J is TRBJ2-3 and V is TRBV6-5; 10 bases match TRBD1. The V and J ends lost 4 bases and 2 bases, in that order; junction bases with no gene match: 3. Germline V gene sequence: CDR1 MNHEY, CDR2 SVGAGI. The CDR3 length is 15 residues. The CDR3 loop reads CASSWDRGYTDTQYF. The CDR3 DNA sequence: TGTGCCAGCAGTTGGGACAGGGGATACACAGATACGCAGTATTTT.

CDR3 sequence: CASSLMRGLNEKLFF. The CDR3, as DNA: TGTGCCAGCAGCTTAATGAGAGGGCTCAATGAAAAACTGTTTTTT. This chain uses TRBV7-3 with TRBJ1-4; D is uncertain. CDR3 length equals 15 residues. The V end lost 1 base, the J end lost 5 bases, and 11 bases lay between the germline ends. Per germline, CDR1 SGHTA and CDR2 FQGTGA. The full variable domain, in which reference TRBV7-3 and TRBJ1-4 provide the parts outside the CDR3, is GAGVSQTPSNKVTEKGKYVELRCDPISGHTALYWYRQSLGQGPEFLIYFQGTGAADDSGLPNDRFFAVRPEGSVSTLKIQRTERGDSAVYLCASSLMRGLNEKLFFGSGTQLSVL.

The chain recombines TRBV3-1 (or the pseudogene TRBV3-2) with TRBJ2-1; perhaps TRBD1 as D (5 bases). Between the trimmed V and J ends, which lost 0 bases and 5 bases, there was a span of 11 bases. This CDR3 spans 15 amino acids. Germline CDR1 LGHDT, CDR2 YNNKEL (reference sequence). The CDR3 loop is CASSQDPRQNNEQFF. The CDR3 DNA sequence: TGTGCCAGCAGCCAAGATCCCCGACAGAACAATGAGCAGTTCTTC.

This clone has just one count. The CDR3 DNA is TGTGCCAGCAGTATAGGACAGAACTTCTATGGCTACACCTTC. Its protein is CASSIGQNFYGYTF. V gene TRBV7-9 combines with J gene TRBJ1-2, with D possibly matching TRBD1 (6 bases). Trimming took off 6 bases at V and 4 bases at J, with 15 bases between the two ends. CDR1 SEHNR and CDR2 FQNEAQ come from the germline V gene (reference sequence). This CDR3 is built from 14 residues. The whole variable domain, remainder taken from reference TRBV7-9 and TRBJ1-2, is DTGVSQNPRHKITKRGQNVTFRCDPISEHNRLYWYRQTLGQGPEFLTYFQNEAQLEKSRLLSDRFSAERPKGSFSTLEIQRTEQGDSAMYLCASSIGQNFYGYTFGSGTRLTVV.

The table lists this clone with a few counts. The CDR3 DNA follows: TGTGCCAGCAGTGAAGAGGGACAGGGGTCTGGAAACACCATATATTTT. Translating it yields CASSEEGQGSGNTIYF. The rearrangement links TRBV6-1 to TRBJ1-3, with 10 bases aligning to TRBD1. The CDR3 extends over 16 amino acids. Per the germline V gene, CDR1 is MNHNS and CDR2 is SASEGT. V gave up 1 base and J gave up 1 base; unmatched junction bases: 1.

The V call is TRBV5-6, the J call TRBJ2-6, with TRBD1 matching 11 bases. Trimming cost V 3 bases and J 1 base; bases outside gene matches: 6. This CDR3 spans 18 amino acids. The germline V gene encodes CDR1 SGHDT and CDR2 YYEEEE. The CDR3 DNA reads as TGTGCCAGCAGCTCTCCGGGACAGGGGGTTTCTGGGGCCAACGTCCTGACTTTC. Translation: CASSSPGQGVSGANVLTF.

This clone came up once. The genes are TRBV7-9 and TRBJ1-3; the D is unclear. The CDR3 covers 17 residues. V was clipped by 5 bases and J by 0 bases, with 17 bases between them. Germline CDR1 is SEHNR and CDR2 is FQNEAQ (reference sequence). CDR3 residues: CASSAPLTRFSGNTIYF. The CDR3 region has the DNA TGTGCCAGCAGCGCCCCGCTAACCCGTTTCTCTGGAAACACCATATATTTT. Variable domain in full (rest from reference TRBV7-9 and TRBJ1-3): DTGVSQNPRHKITKRGQNVTFRCDPISEHNRLYWYRQTLGQGPEFLTYFQNEAQLEKSRLLSDRFSAERPKGSFSTLEIQRTEQGDSAMYLCASSAPLTRFSGNTIYFGEGSWLTVV.

This clone came up once. The chain uses TRBV5-1 and TRBJ2-5, with D possibly matching TRBD2 (7 bases). CDR1 and CDR2 from the germline V gene are SGHRS and YFSETQ. V gave up 4 bases and J gave up 4 bases, with 14 bases separating them. The CDR3 loop spans 14 amino acids. CDR3 sequence (DNA): TGCGCCAGCAGCCCGGGGGGCGACGGAGAGACCCAGTACTTC. This encodes CASSPGGDGETQYF.

The rearrangement uses TRBV23-1 and TRBJ1-3, with TRBD1 as a possible D gene (5 bases). TRBV23-1 is classed as an ORF, of uncertain function. The V gene lost 4 bases and the J gene lost 4 bases, with 8 bases spanning the gap. CDR3 size: 13 residues. The CDR3 is CASSRGGGNTIYF. The CDR3 region has the DNA TGCGCCAGCAGTCGGGGCGGAGGAAACACCATATATTTT.

The V gene is TRBV7-6, the J gene TRBJ1-4; the match to TRBD1 covers 9 bases. Germline V gives CDR1 SGHVS, CDR2 FNYEAQ. The junction had 7 bases not matched to a gene; V was cut back by 0 bases and J by 8 bases. The CDR3 is made up of 16 amino acids. The CDR3 sequence: CASSLALGQGGEKLFF. The CDR3 nucleotides are TGTGCCAGCAGCTTAGCGTTGGGACAGGGTGGAGAAAAACTGTTTTTT.

This chain joins TRBV9 and TRBJ2-1, with 14 bases lining up with TRBD2. In germline, CDR1 is SGDLS, CDR2 YYNGEE. This CDR3 is 18 amino acids long. V trimming: 2 bases; J trimming: 4 bases; junction bases outside the gene matches: 8. CDR3 region: CASSVRGTSGGTYNEQFF. The CDR3 nucleotides are TGTGCCAGCAGCGTCCGAGGGACTAGCGGGGGCACATACAATGAGCAGTTCTTC.

The chain carries TRBV6-5 and TRBJ2-2, with D maybe TRBD1 (6 bases). V was cut by 4 bases and J by 1 base, with 7 bases left in between. The V gene's germline CDR1 is MNHEY and CDR2 SVGAGI. CDR3 size: 14 residues. The CDR3 region has the DNA TGTGCCAGCAGTTTGGACAGGAACACCGGGGAGCTGTTTTTT. It yields the protein CASSLDRNTGELFF.

V usage is TRBV7-9 and J usage is TRBJ2-5; D is perhaps TRBD2 (6 bases). Trimming stripped 4 bases from V and 5 bases from J, with 11 bases between. The CDR3 runs to 13 residues. CDR1 SEHNR and CDR2 FQNEAQ come from the germline V gene (reference sequence). CDR3 sequence: CASSSGGSETQYF. CDR3 DNA: TGTGCCAGCAGCTCTGGAGGGTCGGAGACCCAGTACTTC.